A single sample gave rise to the 4 T cell receptor beta chains below, sequenced in a study of beta chain features in type 1 diabetes (dated by TCRdb to the late 2010s). These receptors' targets are unknown. The library was prepared using the immunoSEQ multiplex PCR assay. The High Capacity cDNA Reverse Transcription Kit was used to reverse transcribe all of the isolated RNA, meaning that expressed TCRB transcripts were what got sequenced. What TCRdb holds here is the immuneACCESS table cut down to in-frame rearrangements. Part of the clones is not present; checked against another copy, under half of the missing clones reflect an unresolved V gene, and the others are unexplained. Counted in this sample were about 190,000 clones; approximately 8% of them appeared once. The ten biggest clones cover about 0.5% of the sample. General findings and caveats noted by the study authors: In all four CD4+ subsets, TCRB CDR3 length was moderately but significantly shorter in type 1 diabetes patients.

The sequenced sample consisted of central memory CD4+ T cells from blood. These receptors were taken from a man in his late teens or twenties with type 1 diabetes.

This clone was seen at least ten times. The sample has other DNA sequences that encode this CDR3 too. The chain joins TRBV14 to TRBJ2-7; no clear D. V lost 1 base and J lost 7, with 5 bases in between. The length of the CDR3 is 11 residues. Germline V CDR1 and CDR2: SGHDN, FVKESK. The CDR3 region is CASSQAVEQYF. The DNA of the CDR3 is TGTGCCAGCAGCCAAGCTGTGGAGCAGTACTTC.

The CDR3 spells CATSRERTGGQETQYF. The CDR3 nucleotides read TGTGCCACCAGCAGAGAAAGGACAGGGGGACAGGAGACCCAGTACTTC. This chain connects TRBV15 to TRBJ2-5; 10 nucleotides line up with TRBD1. The germline V gene has CDR1 LNHNV and CDR2 YYDKDF (reference sequence). The CDR3 sequence is 16 residues long. J lost 5 bases, V lost 0 bases, and 6 bases had no gene match.

This clone showed up just a few times. The chain carries TRBV5-6 and TRBJ2-1; 10 bases agree with TRBD1. The junction had 5 bases not matched to a gene; V was cut back by 1 base and J by 7 bases. CDR3 length: 15 amino acids. Germline CDR1 is SGHDT and CDR2 is YYEEEE. CDR3 in DNA: TGTGCCAGCAGCTTGATGACAGGGGGCGAAAATGAGCAGTTCTTC. Residues: CASSLMTGGENEQFF.

This rearrangement joins TRBV19 to TRBJ1-2; unclear D gene. V gave up 3 bases and J gave up 8 bases, with 16 bases separating them. Germline V gene data show CDR1 as LNHDA and CDR2 as SQIVND (reference sequence). There are 14 residues in the CDR3. CDR3 coding DNA: TGTGCCAGTAGTATTCGTTTGTTGGGAGAAGGCTACACCTTC. It encodes CASSIRLLGEGYTF.